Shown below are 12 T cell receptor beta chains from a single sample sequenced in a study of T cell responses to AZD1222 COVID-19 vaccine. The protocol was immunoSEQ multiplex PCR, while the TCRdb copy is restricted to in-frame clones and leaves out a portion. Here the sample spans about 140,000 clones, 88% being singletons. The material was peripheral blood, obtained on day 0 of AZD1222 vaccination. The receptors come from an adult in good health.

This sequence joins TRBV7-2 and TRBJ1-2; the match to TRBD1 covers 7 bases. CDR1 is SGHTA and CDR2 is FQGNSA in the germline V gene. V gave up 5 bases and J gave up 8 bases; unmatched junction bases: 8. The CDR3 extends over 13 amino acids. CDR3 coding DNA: TGTGCCAGCAGCCCTCAGACAGGGTACGGCTACACCTTC. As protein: CASSPQTGYGYTF. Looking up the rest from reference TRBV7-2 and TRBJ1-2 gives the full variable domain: GAGVSQSPSNKVTEKGKDVELRCDPISGHTALYWYRQSLGQGLEFLIYFQGNSAPDKSGLPSDRFSAERTGGSVSTLTIQRTQQEDSAVYLCASSPQTGYGYTFGSGTRLTVV.

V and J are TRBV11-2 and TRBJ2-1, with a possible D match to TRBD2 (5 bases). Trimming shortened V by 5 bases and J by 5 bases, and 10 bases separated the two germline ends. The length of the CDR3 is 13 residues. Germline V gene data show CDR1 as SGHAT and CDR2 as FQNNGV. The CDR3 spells CASSQLDDNEQFF. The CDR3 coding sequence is TGTGCCAGCAGCCAACTAGATGACAATGAGCAGTTCTTC.

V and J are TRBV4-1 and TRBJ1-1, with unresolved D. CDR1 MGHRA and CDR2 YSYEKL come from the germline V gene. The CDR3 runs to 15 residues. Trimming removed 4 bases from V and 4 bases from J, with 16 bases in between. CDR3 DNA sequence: TGCGCCAGCAGCCTTACTCCGGGCCCCGGCACTGAAGCTTTCTTT. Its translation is CASSLTPGPGTEAFF.

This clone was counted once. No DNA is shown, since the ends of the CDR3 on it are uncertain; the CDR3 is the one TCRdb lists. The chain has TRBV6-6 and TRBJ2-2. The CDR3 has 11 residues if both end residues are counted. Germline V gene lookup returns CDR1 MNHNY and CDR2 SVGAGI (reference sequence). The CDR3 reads CASFGAGELFF.

In DNA, the CDR3 is TGTGCCAGCAGCCGAACTGCCCCCGAAGGGAAACTGTTTTTT. It specifies CASSRTAPEGKLFF. The chain joins TRBV3-1 (or the pseudogene TRBV3-2) to TRBJ1-4, with no clear D. Germline assignment: CDR1 LGHDT and CDR2 YNNKEL (reference sequence). Trimming shortened V by 4 bases and J by 11 bases, and 17 bases separated the two germline ends. The CDR3 is made up of 14 amino acids.

DNA of the CDR3: TGTGCCAGCAGTAGAGGAGAGGGAGGTGGAGAGACCCAGTACTTC. Its translation: CASSRGEGGGETQYF. V gene TRBV6-6 combines with J gene TRBJ2-5; D is possibly TRBD2 (6 bases). Germline loops: CDR1 MNHNY, CDR2 SVGAGI (reference sequence). The V gene lost 5 bases and the J gene lost 4 bases, with 17 bases spanning the gap. The CDR3 loop spans 15 amino acids.

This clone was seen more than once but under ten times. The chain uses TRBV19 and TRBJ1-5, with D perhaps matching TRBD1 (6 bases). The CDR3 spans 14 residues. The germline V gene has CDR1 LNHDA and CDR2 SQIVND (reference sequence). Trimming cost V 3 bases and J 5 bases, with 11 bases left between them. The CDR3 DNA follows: TGTGCCAGTAGTATCCGGGACACCCATCAGCCCCAGCATTTT. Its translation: CASSIRDTHQPQHF.

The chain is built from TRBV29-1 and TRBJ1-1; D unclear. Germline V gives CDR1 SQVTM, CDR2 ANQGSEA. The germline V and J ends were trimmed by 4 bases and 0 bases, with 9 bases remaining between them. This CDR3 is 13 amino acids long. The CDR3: CSVVSHLNTEAFF. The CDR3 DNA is TGCAGCGTTGTGAGTCACCTGAACACTGAAGCTTTCTTT.

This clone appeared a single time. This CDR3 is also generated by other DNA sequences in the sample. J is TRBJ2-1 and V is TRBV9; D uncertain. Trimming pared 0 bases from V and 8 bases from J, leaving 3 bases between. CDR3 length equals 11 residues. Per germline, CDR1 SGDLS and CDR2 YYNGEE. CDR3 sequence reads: CASSVEDEQFF. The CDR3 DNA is TGTGCCAGCAGCGTAGAGGATGAGCAGTTCTTC.

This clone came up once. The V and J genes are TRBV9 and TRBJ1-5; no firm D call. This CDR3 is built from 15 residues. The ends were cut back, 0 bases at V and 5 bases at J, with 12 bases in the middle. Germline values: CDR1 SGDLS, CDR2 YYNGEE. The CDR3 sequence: CASSVDPGIYQPQHF. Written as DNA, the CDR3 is TGTGCCAGCAGCGTAGATCCCGGGATCTATCAGCCCCAGCATTTT. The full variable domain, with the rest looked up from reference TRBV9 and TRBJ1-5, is DSGVTQTPKHLITATGQRVTLRCSPRSGDLSVYWYQQSLDQGLQFLIQYYNGEERAKGNILERFSAQQFPDLHSELNLSSLELGDSALYFCASSVDPGIYQPQHFGDGTRLSIL.

The CDR3 nucleotides are TGTGCCAGCAGCGTAGTTGGGCGGGAGCACAATGAGCAGTTCTTC. Protein: CASSVVGREHNEQFF. V usage is TRBV9 and J usage is TRBJ2-1, with 7 bases fitting TRBD2. Germline trimming cut 0 bases from V and 5 bases from J; bases unmatched to any gene: 5. CDR3 length: 15 residues. CDR1 and CDR2 from the germline V gene are SGDLS and YYNGEE.

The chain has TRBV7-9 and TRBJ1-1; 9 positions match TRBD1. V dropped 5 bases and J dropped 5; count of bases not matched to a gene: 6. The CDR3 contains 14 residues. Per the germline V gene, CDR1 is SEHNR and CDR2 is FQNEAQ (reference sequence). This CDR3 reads CASSPDRGGTEAFF. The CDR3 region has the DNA TGTGCCAGCAGCCCGGACAGGGGAGGAACTGAAGCTTTCTTT.